This T cell receptor (beta chain) was identified during a study of T cell responses to AZD1222 COVID-19 vaccine. Study results and limitations: At baseline, seropositivity was found in only a handful of AZD1222 recipients. Within unmutated variant regions lay the reported targets of nearly half of spike-specific TCRs. Researchers took repertoire samples only after the peak T cell response had come.

In its sample, this clone was seen once. The antigen remains undetermined. Profiled with immunoSEQ multiplex PCR; TCRdb holds only in-frame clones, not every one. The sample yields around 110,000 clones, 85% to 90% seen once. J gave up 4 bases and V 1 base, and 7 bases lay outside the gene matches. The CDR3 length is 15 residues. Germline V gene sequence: CDR1 MDHEN, CDR2 SYDVKM. The chain recombines TRBV28 with TRBJ2-7, with TRBD1 matching 7 bases. The receptor was derived from an adult in good health. The material was peripheral blood, obtained on day 0 of AZD1222 vaccination. The CDR3 DNA sequence: TGTGCCAGCAGTTTATATCCCGGACAGGCTTACGAGCAGTACTTC. Its translation: CASSLYPGQAYEQYF.